Listed here are 3 T cell receptor beta chains from one sample, sequenced in a study of blood T cell repertoires in COVID-19. Using immunoSEQ multiplex PCR, the repertoire was profiled, and TCRdb retains in-frame clones only, with some absent. Of over 90,000 clones in the sample, 86% were seen once. What was sequenced was peripheral blood. The receptor source for this set is a woman aged 55-69 years in a cohort sampled during active or convalescent COVID-19.

This sequence joins TRBV18 and TRBJ1-2, with 7 bases matching TRBD1. The CDR3 loop spans 13 amino acids. Germline assignment: CDR1 KGHSH and CDR2 LQKENI. Unmatched junction bases numbered 5, after V lost 5 bases and J lost 5 bases. The CDR3 DNA is TGTGCCAGCTCAACCTACAGGGGATATGGCTACACCTTC. Its translation is CASSTYRGYGYTF.

The V gene is TRBV2, the J gene TRBJ1-1, with 8 bases matching TRBD1. Germline loops: CDR1 SNHLY, CDR2 FYNNEI. The CDR3 is made up of 14 amino acids. V was clipped by 7 bases and J by 5 bases; unmatched bases: 9. Here the CDR3 reads CASTPDRVGTEAFF. CDR3 DNA: TGTGCCAGCACTCCGGACAGGGTGGGAACTGAAGCTTTCTTT.

The V and J genes are TRBV5-8 and TRBJ1-5; D is ambiguous. The length of the CDR3 is 14 residues. Trimming shortened V by 1 base and J by 4 bases, and 9 bases separated the two germline ends. Per the germline V gene, CDR1 is SGHTS and CDR2 is YDEGEE. Here the CDR3 DNA reads TGTGCCAGCAGCTTGATGCGAGAGAATCAGCCCCAGCATTTT. This gives the protein CASSLMRENQPQHF.